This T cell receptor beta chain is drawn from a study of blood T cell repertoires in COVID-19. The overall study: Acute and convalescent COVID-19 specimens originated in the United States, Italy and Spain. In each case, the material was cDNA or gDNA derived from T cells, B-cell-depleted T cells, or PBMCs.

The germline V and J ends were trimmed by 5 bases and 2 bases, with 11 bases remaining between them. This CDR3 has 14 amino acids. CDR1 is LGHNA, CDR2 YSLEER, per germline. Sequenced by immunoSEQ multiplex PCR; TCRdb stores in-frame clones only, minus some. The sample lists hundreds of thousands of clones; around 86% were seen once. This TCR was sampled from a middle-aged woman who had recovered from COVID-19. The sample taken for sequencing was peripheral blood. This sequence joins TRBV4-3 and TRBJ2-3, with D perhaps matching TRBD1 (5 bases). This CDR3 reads CASSYRTVTDTQYF. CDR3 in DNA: TGCGCCAGCAGCTACAGGACCGTCACAGATACGCAGTATTTT.